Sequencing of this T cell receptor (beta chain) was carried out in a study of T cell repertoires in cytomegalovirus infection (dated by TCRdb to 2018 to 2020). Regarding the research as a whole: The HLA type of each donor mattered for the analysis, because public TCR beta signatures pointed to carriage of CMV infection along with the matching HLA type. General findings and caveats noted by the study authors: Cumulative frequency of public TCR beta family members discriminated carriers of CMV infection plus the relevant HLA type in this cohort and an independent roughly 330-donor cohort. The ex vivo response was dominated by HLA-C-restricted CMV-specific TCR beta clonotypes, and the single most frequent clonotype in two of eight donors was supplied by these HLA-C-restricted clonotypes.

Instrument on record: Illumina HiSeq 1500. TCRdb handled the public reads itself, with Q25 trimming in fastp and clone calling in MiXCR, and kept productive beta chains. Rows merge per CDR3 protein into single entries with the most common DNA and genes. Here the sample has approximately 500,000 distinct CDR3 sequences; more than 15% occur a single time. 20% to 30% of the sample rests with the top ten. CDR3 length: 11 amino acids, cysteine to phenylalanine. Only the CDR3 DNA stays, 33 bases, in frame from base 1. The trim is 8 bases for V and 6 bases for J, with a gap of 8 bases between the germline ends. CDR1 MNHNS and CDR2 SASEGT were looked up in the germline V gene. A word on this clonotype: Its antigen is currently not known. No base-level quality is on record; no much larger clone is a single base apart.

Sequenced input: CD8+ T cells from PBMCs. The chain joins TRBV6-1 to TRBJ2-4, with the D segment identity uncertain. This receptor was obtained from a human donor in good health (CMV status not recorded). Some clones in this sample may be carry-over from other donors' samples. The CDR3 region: CASPLGNIQYF. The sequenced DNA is TGTGCCAGCCCCTTGGGAAACATTCAGTACTTC.